Following are 2 T cell receptor beta chains from one sample sequenced in a study of blood T cell repertoires in COVID-19 (dated by TCRdb to about 2020). Libraries were built with the immunoSEQ multiplex PCR assay. In TCRdb, the immuneACCESS table is reduced to in-frame sequences with V and J assigned. These tables do not hold every clone; where another copy was compared, an unresolved V gene accounts for under half, and the others remain unexplained. Across this sample there are under 300,000 clones, with roughly 80% seen only once. Of the sample, 1.4% to 1.5% falls within the top ten clones. The sample taken for sequencing was peripheral blood. The source is a human donor with COVID-19, enrolled during active disease. The donor label of this sample is uncertain.

The V call is TRBV19, the J call TRBJ2-7; D gene unclear. CDR3 size: 14 residues. CDR1 and CDR2 (germline): LNHDA, SQIVND (reference sequence). The germline V and J ends were trimmed by 3 bases and 0 bases, with 9 bases remaining between them. CDR3 protein: CASSIQADSYEQYF. The CDR3 nucleotides read TGTGCCAGTAGTATCCAGGCAGACTCCTACGAGCAGTACTTC.

This chain links TRBV28 with TRBJ2-2; D is uncertain. Germline CDR1 reads MDHEN; CDR2 reads SYDVKM. The V and J ends lost 2 bases and 9 bases respectively, with 10 bases between them. CDR3 size: 13 residues. The CDR3 DNA follows: TGTGCCAGCAGTTTAATGGCCCTCAGGGAGCTGTTTTTT. Amino acid sequence: CASSLMALRELFF.